The clone carrying this T cell receptor (beta chain) occurred once. The CDR3 is made up of 13 amino acids. Germline V lookup: CDR1 MNHEY, CDR2 SVGEGT. V gave up 2 bases and J gave up 7 bases, with 9 bases separating them. This entry is derived from a study of blood T cell repertoires in COVID-19. The overall study: Both acute and convalescent COVID-19 samples were obtained from the United States, Italy and Spain. Sources were T cells, B-cell-depleted T cells, or PBMCs; the material itself was cDNA or gDNA.

In the source study's methods: Estimation of nucleated cell counts was performed using reference gene primer amplification. The data were produced by immunoSEQ multiplex PCR, yet TCRdb's version contains in-frame clones alone and is incomplete. The V and J calls and clone size come from that table; D and trimming were worked out from the DNA. The table includes some 42,000 clones, approximately 89% detected once. The TCR was taken from a human donor in a cohort sampled during active COVID-19. The chain employs TRBV6-2 or TRBV6-3 and TRBJ2-1; no clear D gene. Sequencing used peripheral blood. CDR3 DNA sequence: TGTGCCAGCAGTTACCACCAGGTAAATGAGCAGTTCTTC. Its protein product is CASSYHQVNEQFF.